A single sample gave rise to the 11 T cell receptor beta chains below, sequenced in a study of low-dose radiotherapy and immunotherapy resistance in tumors. Time point given: after trial treatment. Documented treatment: LDRT plus nivolumab, ipilimumab, low-dose cyclophosphamide and aspirin (RACIN trial). Covering alpha and beta chains, TRAV- and TRBV-specific primers were used for the first-strand cDNA. PCR amplification of the TCRs was performed with Phusion for 20 to 25 PCR cycles, and it relied on a constant-region primer together with a V-primer adapter. TCRdb reprocessed the reads via MiXCR and lists one record per CDR3 protein. The sample has 65,000 to 85,000 distinct CDR3 sequences; less than 20% are singletons. Sequencing used PBMCs, obtained after low-dose radiotherapy plus immunotherapy. The receptors were gathered from a male donor with prostate cancer.

This clonotype was seen at least ten times. The V and J genes are TRBV10-3 and TRBJ2-2; 13 nucleotides align to TRBD2. Trimming cost V 10 bases and J 3 bases; bases outside gene matches: 8. This CDR3 region has 16 residues. Per germline, CDR1 ENHRY and CDR2 SYGVKD. The CDR3 region is CATMTSGRTYTGELFF. In DNA form, the CDR3 reads TGTGCCACGATGACTAGCGGGAGGACCTACACCGGGGAGCTGTTTTTT.

This clonotype has ten or more counts. The chain couples TRBV18 to TRBJ2-2, with 11 bases lining up with TRBD2. Germline loops: CDR1 KGHSH, CDR2 LQKENI. Trimming cost V 1 base and J 0 bases; bases outside gene matches: 4. This CDR3 comprises 18 residues. The CDR3 region is CASSPRTSGPANTGELFF. CDR3 DNA: TGTGCCAGCTCACCACGGACTAGCGGGCCAGCGAACACCGGGGAGCTGTTTTTT.

This clonotype has a count of ten or more. The chain combines TRBV28 with TRBJ2-7; 9 bases are shared with TRBD1. CDR1 and CDR2 (germline): MDHEN, SYDVKM. Losses at the gene ends were 7 bases for V and 6 bases for J; bases not matched to a gene: 7. The length of the CDR3 is 13 residues. The CDR3 loop reads CASTGTGYREQYF. The CDR3 DNA is TGTGCCAGCACCGGGACAGGGTATCGCGAGCAGTACTTC.

This clonotype has a count of ten or more. CDR3 bases: TGTGCCATCAGTGTTGAATTGGGGTTCGGGGCCAACGTCCTGACTTTC. The encoded protein is CAISVELGFGANVLTF. This chain uses TRBV10-3 with TRBJ2-6; D gene unclear. V dropped 4 bases and J dropped 4 bases, with 14 bases sitting between them. The CDR3 is made up of 16 amino acids. Germline loops: CDR1 ENHRY, CDR2 SYGVKD.

This sequence joins TRBV27 and TRBJ2-1; no clear D. With 5 bases removed from V and 6 bases from J, the gap between germline ends came to 17 bases. Germline CDR1 reads MNHEY; CDR2 reads SMNVEV (reference sequence). The CDR3 is 15 amino acids. The CDR3 bases are TGTGCCAGCAGTCCCCGCCAGTCTACCCTCAATGAGCAGTTCTTC. Translation: CASSPRQSTLNEQFF.

Notes on this clonotype: This sequence is one base from a far larger clone and is likely a read error. V is TRBV9 and J is TRBJ2-7, with TRBD2 identical over 12 bases. Germline CDR1 SGDLS, CDR2 YYNGEE. This CDR3 contains 16 residues. The CDR3 DNA is TGTGCCATCACCCGGACTAGCGGGGTGAGCTCCCACGAGCAGTACTTC. It specifies CAITRTSGVSSHEQYF.

This clonotype was detected ten times or more. This chain links TRBV10-3 with TRBJ2-7; 7 bases align to TRBD1. Losses at the gene ends were 5 bases for V and 0 bases for J; bases not matched to a gene: 7. CDR3 length: 15 residues. Per germline, CDR1 ENHRY and CDR2 SYGVKD. CDR3 sequence: CAISWGQKSSYEQYF. The CDR3 DNA is TGTGCCATCAGTTGGGGACAGAAGAGCTCCTACGAGCAGTACTTC.

This clonotype was observed a single time. It differs at one base from a far larger clone, so likely a read error. The V call is TRBV28, the J call TRBJ1-5, with a tentative D call TRBD1 (5 bases). Germline V CDR1 and CDR2: MDHEN, SYDVKM. The CDR3 is made up of 15 amino acids. Trimming removed 8 bases at V and 3 bases at J, with 17 bases between. The CDR3 here is CASCSMGRYNQPQHF. The CDR3 coding sequence is TGTGCCAGCTGCTCAATGGGACGGTACAATCAGCCCCAGCATTTT. The whole variable domain, filled in from reference TRBV28 and TRBJ1-5, reads DVKVTQSSRYLVKRTGEKVFLECVQDMDHENMFWYRQDPGLGLRLIYFSYDVKMKEKGDIPEGYSVSREKKERFSLILESASTNQTSMYLCASCSMGRYNQPQHFGDGTRLSIL.

This clonotype was seen repeatedly, ten times or more. V and J are TRBV5-5 and TRBJ2-1; D may be TRBD2 (5 bases). Germline lookup yields CDR1 SGHKS and CDR2 YYEKEE (reference sequence). The CDR3 contains 15 residues. Trimming removed 1 base at V and 6 bases at J, with 14 bases between. CDR3 in amino acids: CASSLFQLGPNEQFF. CDR3 DNA sequence: TGTGCCAGCAGCTTGTTTCAACTAGGGCCCAATGAGCAGTTCTTC.

About this clonotype itself: This is likely an artifact of a read error, given a far larger clone one base away. The J gene is TRBJ1-2, the V gene TRBV7-9; D is unresolved. The germline V gene encodes CDR1 SEHNR and CDR2 FQNEAQ (reference sequence). This CDR3 is built from 14 residues. The chain's CDR3 is CTSSLGRENYGYTF. For the CDR3, the DNA is TGTACCAGCAGCTTAGGTCGGGAGAACTATGGCTACACCTTC.

Concerning this clonotype: A much larger clone differs from this one at a single base, so this may be a read error. The V and J genes are TRBV30 and TRBJ2-7, with TRBD2 matching over 11 bases. This CDR3 contains 15 residues. The V and J ends lost 1 base and 7 bases, in that order; junction bases with no gene match: 9. CDR1 is GTSNPN and CDR2 is SVGIG in the germline V gene (reference sequence). This chain's CDR3 is CAWSGTSGSYNEQYF. The DNA of the CDR3 is TGTGCCTGGAGTGGAACTAGCGGGAGCTACAATGAGCAGTACTTC.